This T cell receptor beta chain was recovered during a study of blood T cell repertoires in COVID-19. At the level of the study: Acute-phase and convalescent COVID-19 samples originated in the United States, Italy and Spain. Sources were T cells, B-cell-depleted T cells, or PBMCs; the material itself was cDNA or gDNA.

V shed 4 bases and J 6 bases; nucleotides not matched to a gene: 8. This CDR3 has 15 amino acids. The germline V gene has CDR1 SGHKS and CDR2 YYEKEE (reference sequence). This clone was detected a few times. Original handling: By means of reference gene primer amplification, nucleated cell counts were estimated. Some clones are missing from TCRdb's copy, which holds only in-frame ones; the method was immunoSEQ multiplex PCR. V, J and clone size are taken as reported in that table, and D and trimming were inferred from the DNA itself. The table records over 300,000 clones, around 83% of them present only once.

The rearrangement uses TRBV5-5 and TRBJ2-1; 9 positions agree with TRBD1. The sample comprised peripheral blood. The TCR originated in a woman between 50 and 59 years old with acute or convalescent COVID-19. The CDR3 loop is CASSQLDRGSNEQFF. The CDR3 bases are TGTGCCAGCAGCCAATTGGACAGGGGAAGCAATGAGCAGTTCTTC. The entire variable domain, with the rest obtained from reference TRBV5-5 and TRBJ2-1, is as follows: DAGVTQSPTHLIKTRGQQVTLRCSPISGHKSVSWYQQVLGQGPQFIFQYYEKEERGRGNFPDRFSARQFPNYSSELNVNALLLGDSALYLCASSQLDRGSNEQFFGPGTRLTVL.